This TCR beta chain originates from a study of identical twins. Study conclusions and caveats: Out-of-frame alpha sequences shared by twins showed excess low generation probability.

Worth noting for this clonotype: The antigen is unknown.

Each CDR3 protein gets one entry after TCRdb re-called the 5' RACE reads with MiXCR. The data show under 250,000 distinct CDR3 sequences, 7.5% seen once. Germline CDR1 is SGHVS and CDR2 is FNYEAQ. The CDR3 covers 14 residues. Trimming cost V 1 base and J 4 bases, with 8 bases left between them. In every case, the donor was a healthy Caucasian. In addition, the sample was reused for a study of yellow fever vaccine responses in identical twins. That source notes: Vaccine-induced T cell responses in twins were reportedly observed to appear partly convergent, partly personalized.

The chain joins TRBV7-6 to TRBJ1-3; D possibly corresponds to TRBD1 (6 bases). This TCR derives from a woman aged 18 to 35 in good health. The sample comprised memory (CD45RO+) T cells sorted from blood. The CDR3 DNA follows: TGTGCCAGCAGCTTAGGACAGGTCGGAAACACCATATATTTT. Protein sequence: CASSLGQVGNTIYF. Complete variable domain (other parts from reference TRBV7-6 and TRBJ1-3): GAGVSQSPRYKVTKRGQDVALRCDPISGHVSLYWYRQALGQGPEFLTYFNYEAQQDKSGLPNDRFSAERPEGSISTLTIQRTEQRDSAMYRCASSLGQVGNTIYFGEGSWLTVV.